This is a list of T cell receptor beta chains from one sample in a study of shared clonotypes between healthy human individuals. TCRdb's copy holds only in-frame clones and misses some; the assay was immunoSEQ multiplex PCR. The sample carries about 690,000 clones, roughly 88% recorded once. The sample consisted of memory CD8+ T cells from PBMCs. Every receptor here comes from a man younger than 35 in good health. Some clones in this sample may be carry-over from other donors' samples. The CDR3 runs from the conserved cysteine through the conserved F or W. The order of the fields is J gene, V gene, CDR3 protein.

TRBJ2-7 | TRBV10-3 | CAIIFRREFPYEQYF
TRBJ1-1 | TRBV25-1 | CASSELGAEAFF
TRBJ2-7 | TRBV4-3 | CASSQLLAGTSYEQYF
TRBJ2-1 | TRBV27 | CASSLSIPVLAGIYNEQFF
TRBJ2-7 | TRBV5-5 | CASSSWREAEQYF
TRBJ1-2 | TRBV5-4 | CASSPREGYGYTF
NA | TRBV6-1 | CASSETGTSGLTYEQYF
TRBJ2-3 | TRBV7-3 | CASSSTGGLTDTQYF
TRBJ1-4 | TRBV19 | CASSIRRFEKLFF
TRBJ2-7 | TRBV5-6 | CASSLWARELREQYF
TRBJ2-6 | TRBV5-1 | CASSLVAGVGANVLTF
TRBJ1-1 | TRBV11-2 | CASSSFQDDTEAFF
TRBJ2-3 | TRBV5-6 | CASSRRGTQEFTDTQYF
TRBJ1-4 | TRBV7-9 | CASSLRSGEEKLFF
TRBJ2-7 | TRBV5-8 | CASTLGGSYEQYF
TRBJ2-1 | TRBV10-3 | CAISDPNLAGEINEQFF
TRBJ2-1 | TRBV6-4 | CASSKYQTGNEQFF
TRBJ1-2 | TRBV28 | CASSLGKGFINGYTF
TRBJ1-1 | TRBV19 | CASSTRTGFPEAFF
TRBJ2-5 | TRBV6-1 | CASSENRQETQYF
TRBJ1-5 | TRBV12-5 | CASGPDRGKGPSNQPQHF
TRBJ2-7 | TRBV6-6 | CASSPPGDYEQYF
TRBJ1-5 | TRBV11-2 | CASSLDLGGNQPQHF
TRBJ2-1 | TRBV9 | CASSVVAGAGYNEQFF
TRBJ2-5 | TRBV5-7 | CASSLSGETQYF
TRBJ1-5 | TRBV5-6 | CASSLFGLNQPQHF
TRBJ2-1 | TRBV27 | CASSLWAGARGNEQFF
TRBJ2-7 | TRBV7-3 | CASSPFGGSYEQYF
TRBJ2-7 | TRBV5-6 | CASSLHRVSYEQYF
TRBJ2-3 | TRBV7-6 | CASSSRHLNTDTQYF
TRBJ1-3 | TRBV25-1 | CASSGPTSRDSGNTIYF
TRBJ2-7 | TRBV11-2 | CASSLAGEAYEQYF
TRBJ2-7 | TRBV18 | CASSEASGSYEQYF
TRBJ2-7 | TRBV14 | CASSHDGREAGGYEQYF
TRBJ1-5 | TRBV28 | CASSLWTGANQPQHF
TRBJ1-2 | TRBV6-5 | CASSYGLGEGYTF
TRBJ1-2 | TRBV7-9 | CASSLPGGNYGYTF
TRBJ2-2 | TRBV11-2 | CASSPQRPAEPGELFF
TRBJ1-4 | TRBV6-1 | CASSNLDRNEKLFF
TRBJ2-6 | TRBV27 | CASSFLVTGANVLTF
TRBJ2-7 | TRBV7-9 | CASSLSDSRLTYEQYF
TRBJ2-7 | TRBV28 | CASSLLTSGTSYEQYF
TRBJ1-5 | TRBV5-5 | CASSSRPQGGNQPQHF
TRBJ2-1 | TRBV5-4 | CAGWGGSGYNEQFF
TRBJ2-1 | TRBV6-4 | CASSDSDKANEQFF
TRBJ2-3 | TRBV7-2 | CASSRGDGLSDTQYF